A single sample is the source of the 17 T cell receptor beta chains below, sequenced in a study of T cell changes during pregnancy in multiple sclerosis. TCRdb's table, derived via immunoSEQ multiplex PCR, lists solely in-frame clones and lacks some. The repertoire holds some 100,000 clones, with 92% as singletons. The sample was peripheral blood, taken after pregnancy. The receptors derive from a female donor with multiple sclerosis, enrolled in a pregnancy study.

This clone was found once. The chain joins TRBV5-1 to TRBJ2-7; 12 bases are shared with TRBD2. Trimming cost V 1 base and J 5 bases; bases outside gene matches: 4. The CDR3 loop spans 15 amino acids. Germline V gene data show CDR1 as SGHRS and CDR2 as YFSETQ. The CDR3 loop reads CASSLTTSGRNEQYF. CDR3 sequence (DNA): TGCGCCAGCAGCTTGACGACTAGCGGGAGAAACGAGCAGTACTTC.

The rearrangement joins TRBV19 to TRBJ1-2, with 8 nucleotides matching TRBD1. The germline V gene has CDR1 LNHDA and CDR2 SQIVND (reference sequence). This CDR3 has 14 amino acids. J gave up 5 bases and V 3 bases, and 5 bases lay outside the gene matches. The CDR3 region is CASSIPGTGYGYTF. CDR3 DNA: TGTGCCAGTAGTATCCCCGGGACAGGATATGGCTACACCTTC.

This sequence joins TRBV7-2 and TRBJ2-2, with 7 bases lining up with TRBD1. The CDR3 is 15 amino acids. Germline CDR1 reads SGHTA; CDR2 reads FQGNSA. With 5 bases clipped from V and 11 bases from J, the junction kept 14 bases outside the gene matches. CDR3 coding DNA: TGTGCCAGCAGCCCAAGCCGGGACAGACCATTTGAGCTGTTTTTT. Amino acids: CASSPSRDRPFELFF. The full variable domain, completed using reference TRBV7-2 and TRBJ2-2, is GAGVSQSPSNKVTEKGKDVELRCDPISGHTALYWYRQSLGQGLEFLIYFQGNSAPDKSGLPSDRFSAERTGGSVSTLTIQRTQQEDSAVYLCASSPSRDRPFELFFGEGSRLTVL.

The J gene is TRBJ1-4, the V gene TRBV6-6; D is unresolved. Germline V lookup: CDR1 MNHNY, CDR2 SVGAGI (reference sequence). V was clipped by 0 bases and J by 0 bases, with 5 bases between them. This CDR3 is 15 amino acids long. This chain's CDR3 is CASSYSSATNEKLFF. The CDR3 DNA sequence: TGTGCCAGCAGTTACTCCAGTGCAACTAATGAAAAACTGTTTTTT.

This chain joins TRBV10-3 and TRBJ2-2, with a tentative D call TRBD1 (6 bases). The ends were cut back, 3 bases at V and 5 bases at J, with 7 bases in the middle. This CDR3 is built from 13 residues. Germline CDR1 reads ENHRY; CDR2 reads SYGVKD. CDR3 protein: CAISDRGTGELFF. The CDR3 coding sequence is TGTGCCATCAGTGACAGGGGTACCGGGGAGCTGTTTTTT.

The CDR3 protein is CASSLDGGGEKLFF. CDR3 nucleotides: TGTGCCAGCAGCCTAGACGGGGGGGGTGAAAAACTGTTTTTT. The rearrangement joins TRBV9 to TRBJ1-4; D might be TRBD1 (5 bases). The CDR3 loop spans 14 amino acids. Trimming pared 4 bases from V and 7 bases from J, leaving 14 bases between. Germline V CDR1 and CDR2: SGDLS, YYNGEE.

The chain is built from TRBV21-1 and TRBJ2-7; the table's D gene call, TRBD2, was not cross checked with the DNA. TRBV21-1 is tagged as a pseudogene. CDR3 length: 14 residues. This chain's CDR3 is CASSQWREVREQYF. CDR3 DNA: TGTGCCAGCAGCCAGTGGAGGGAGGTAAGGGAGCAGTACTTC.

The V call is TRBV7-6, the J call TRBJ1-5, with TRBD1 matching over 8 bases. CDR3 length equals 15 residues. Germline-derived CDR1 and CDR2 are SGHVS and FNYEAQ. The junction had 2 bases not matched to a gene; V was cut back by 1 base and J by 3 bases. CDR3 bases: TGTGCCAGCAGCTTAGAGGGACAGGTCAATCAGCCCCAGCATTTT. It codes for CASSLEGQVNQPQHF.

This chain links TRBV7-3 with TRBJ1-1; TRBD1 matches 8 bases. The junction had 6 bases not matched to a gene; V was cut back by 3 bases and J by 0 bases. This CDR3 has 16 amino acids. Per germline, CDR1 SGHTA and CDR2 FQGTGA. The CDR3 loop is CASSFGTGVMNTEAFF. As DNA, the CDR3 is TGTGCCAGCAGCTTTGGGACAGGCGTAATGAACACTGAAGCTTTCTTT. Full variable domain (remainder filled in from reference TRBV7-3 and TRBJ1-1): GAGVSQTPSNKVTEKGKYVELRCDPISGHTALYWYRQSLGQGPEFLIYFQGTGAADDSGLPNDRFFAVRPEGSVSTLKIQRTERGDSAVYLCASSFGTGVMNTEAFFGQGTRLTVV.

The rearrangement joins TRBV11-3 to TRBJ1-1; 7 bases map to TRBD1. J lost 1 base, V lost 4 bases, and 15 bases had no gene match. The CDR3 sequence is 18 residues long. Germline V gene sequence: CDR1 SGHNT, CDR2 YENEEA. The CDR3 spells CASSSDTGVQTRNTEAFF. DNA of the CDR3: TGTGCCAGCAGCTCCGATACAGGGGTGCAGACGAGGAACACTGAAGCTTTCTTT.

This clone has just a few counts. This rearrangement joins TRBV30 to TRBJ2-3; 7 nucleotides line up with TRBD2. V lost 0 bases, J lost 3 bases, and 3 bases stayed unmatched. CDR3 length equals 14 residues. Germline V lookup: CDR1 GTSNPN, CDR2 SVGIG (reference sequence). CDR3 protein: CAWSVGGATDTQYF. As DNA, the CDR3 is TGTGCCTGGAGTGTGGGAGGGGCGACAGATACGCAGTATTTT. The full variable domain, its missing parts supplied by reference TRBV30 and TRBJ2-3, is SQTIHQWPATLVQPVGSPLSLECTVEGTSNPNLYWYRQAAGRGLQLLFYSVGIGQISSEVPQNLSASRPQDRQFILSSKKLLLSDSGFYLCAWSVGGATDTQYFGPGTRLTVL.

This rearrangement joins TRBV2 to TRBJ2-2; D possibly corresponds to TRBD2 (5 bases). Trimming removed 4 bases from V and 2 bases from J, with 11 bases in between. The CDR3 spans 15 residues. Germline V gene sequence: CDR1 SNHLY, CDR2 FYNNEI. This CDR3 is CASSGSDYNTGELFF. For the CDR3, the DNA is TGTGCCAGCAGTGGTTCAGACTACAACACCGGGGAGCTGTTTTTT.

By share, this clone counts as medium-sized. This chain links TRBV5-4 with TRBJ1-1, with D hard to call. V was clipped by 3 bases and J by 0 bases, with 9 bases between them. In germline, CDR1 is SGHNT, CDR2 YYREEE (reference sequence). CDR3 length equals 14 residues. In nucleotides, the CDR3 is TGTGCCAGCAGCTCCCCGGGATTGAACACTGAAGCTTTCTTT. It translates to CASSSPGLNTEAFF.

CDR3 coding DNA: TGTGCCATCAGTAGGGCTAGCGAGTACAATGAGCAGTTCTTC. This sequence encodes CAISRASEYNEQFF. The V and J genes are TRBV10-3 and TRBJ2-1, with TRBD2 as a possible D gene (6 bases). Trimming took 5 bases from V and 4 from J, leaving 12 bases between them. The CDR3 is made up of 14 amino acids. The germline V gene encodes CDR1 ENHRY and CDR2 SYGVKD.

Comment on this clone: This specimen includes other DNA sequences encoding the same CDR3. The V and J genes are TRBV18 and TRBJ2-7; 7 bases match TRBD1. The CDR3 extends over 13 amino acids. V dropped 2 bases and J dropped 3; count of bases not matched to a gene: 1. CDR1 and CDR2 from the germline V gene are KGHSH and LQKENI. DNA of the CDR3: TGTGCCAGCTCACCAGGGACAGACTACGAGCAGTACTTC. This translates into CASSPGTDYEQYF.

The chain employs TRBV4-2 and TRBJ2-7, with a tentative D call TRBD1 (5 bases). The CDR3 sequence is 16 residues long. The germline V gene has CDR1 LGHNA and CDR2 YNFKEQ. V lost 1 base to trimming and J lost 3 bases, with 16 bases between them. CDR3 nucleotides: TGTGCCAGCAGCCAAGCTAACACAGGATCACTCTACGAGCAGTACTTC. Encoded protein: CASSQANTGSLYEQYF.

V and J are TRBV10-3 and TRBJ2-2; D gene ambiguous. V shed 4 bases and J shed 2 bases, with 5 bases lying between them. The CDR3 loop spans 13 amino acids. Germline CDR1 and CDR2: ENHRY and SYGVKD. The CDR3 loop is CAISVTNTGELFF. The DNA of the CDR3 is TGTGCCATCAGTGTTACAAACACCGGGGAGCTGTTTTTT.